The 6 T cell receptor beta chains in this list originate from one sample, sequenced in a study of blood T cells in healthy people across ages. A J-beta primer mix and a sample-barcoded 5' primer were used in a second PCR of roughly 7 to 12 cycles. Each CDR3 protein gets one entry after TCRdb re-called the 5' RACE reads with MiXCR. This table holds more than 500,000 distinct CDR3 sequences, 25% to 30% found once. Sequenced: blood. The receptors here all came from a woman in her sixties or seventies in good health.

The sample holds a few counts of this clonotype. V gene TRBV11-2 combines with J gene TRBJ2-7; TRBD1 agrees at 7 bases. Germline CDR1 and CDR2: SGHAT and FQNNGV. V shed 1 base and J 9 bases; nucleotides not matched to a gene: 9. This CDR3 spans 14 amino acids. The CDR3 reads CASSLGGRGRSQYF. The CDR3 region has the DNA TGTGCCAGCAGCTTAGGAGGCAGGGGGAGATCGCAGTACTTC.

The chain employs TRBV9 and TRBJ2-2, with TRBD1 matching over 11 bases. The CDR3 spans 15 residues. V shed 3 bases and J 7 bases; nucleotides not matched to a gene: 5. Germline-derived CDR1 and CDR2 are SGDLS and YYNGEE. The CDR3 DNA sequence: TGTGCCAGCAGCGAAGCGGGACAGGGGGTCGGGGAGCTGTTTTTT. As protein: CASSEAGQGVGELFF.

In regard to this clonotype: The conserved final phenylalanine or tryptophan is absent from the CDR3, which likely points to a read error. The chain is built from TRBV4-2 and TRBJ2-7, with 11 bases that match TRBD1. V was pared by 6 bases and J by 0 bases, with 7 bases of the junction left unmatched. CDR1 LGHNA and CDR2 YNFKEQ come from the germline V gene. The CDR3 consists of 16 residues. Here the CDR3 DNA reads TGTGCCAGCAGTTTTAACGGACAGGGGGCCTCCTACGAGCAGTACTTA. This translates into CASSFNGQGASYEQYL.

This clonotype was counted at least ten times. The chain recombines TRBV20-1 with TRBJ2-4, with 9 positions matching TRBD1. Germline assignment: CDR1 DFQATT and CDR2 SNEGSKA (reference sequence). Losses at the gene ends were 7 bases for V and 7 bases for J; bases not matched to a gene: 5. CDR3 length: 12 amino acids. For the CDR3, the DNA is TGCAGTGGAGGGACAGGGAGGAACATTCAGTACTTC. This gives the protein CSGGTGRNIQYF.

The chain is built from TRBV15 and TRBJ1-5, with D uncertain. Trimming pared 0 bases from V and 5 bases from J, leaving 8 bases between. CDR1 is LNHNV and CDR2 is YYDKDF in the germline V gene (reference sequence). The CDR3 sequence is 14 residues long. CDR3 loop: CATSREGRDQPQHF. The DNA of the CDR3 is TGTGCCACCAGCAGAGAAGGGAGGGATCAGCCCCAGCATTTT.

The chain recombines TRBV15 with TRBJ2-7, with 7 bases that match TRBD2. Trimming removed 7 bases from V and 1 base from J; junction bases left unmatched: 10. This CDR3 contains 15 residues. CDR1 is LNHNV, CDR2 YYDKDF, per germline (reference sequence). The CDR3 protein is CATNNWQGLSYEQYF. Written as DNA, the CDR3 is TGTGCCACCAACAATTGGCAGGGACTATCCTACGAGCAGTACTTC.